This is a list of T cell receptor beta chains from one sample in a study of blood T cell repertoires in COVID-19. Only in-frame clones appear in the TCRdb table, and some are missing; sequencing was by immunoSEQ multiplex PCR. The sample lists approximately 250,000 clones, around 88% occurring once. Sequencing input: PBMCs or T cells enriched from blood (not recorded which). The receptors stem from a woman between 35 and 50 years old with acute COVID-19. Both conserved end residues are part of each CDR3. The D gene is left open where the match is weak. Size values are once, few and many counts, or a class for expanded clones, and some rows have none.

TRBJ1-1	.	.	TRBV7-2	CASSAGWNTEAFF	TGTGCCAGCAGCGCAGGGTGGAACACTGAAGCTTTCTTT
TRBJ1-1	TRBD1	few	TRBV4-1	CASSQTGTENTEAFF	TGCGCCAGCAGCCAAACCGGGACAGAGAACACTGAAGCTTTCTTT
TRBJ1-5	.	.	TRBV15	CATSRPITRAGNQPQHF	TGTGCCACCAGCAGACCCATCACCAGGGCCGGCAATCAGCCCCAGCATTTT
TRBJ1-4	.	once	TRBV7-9	CASSSPGAGRNEKLFF	TGTGCCAGCAGCTCCCCAGGGGCAGGGAGAAATGAAAAACTGTTTTTT
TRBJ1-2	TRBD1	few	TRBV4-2	CASSQDGTALNYGYTF	TGTGCCAGCAGCCAAGATGGGACAGCCCTTAACTATGGCTACACCTTC
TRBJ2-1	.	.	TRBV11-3	CASSLVARRQFF	TGTGCCAGCAGCTTAGTTGCTAGACGGCAGTTCTTC
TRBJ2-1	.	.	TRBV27	CASSDGAYNEQFF	TGTGCCAGCTCTGATGGAGCCTACAATGAGCAGTTCTTC
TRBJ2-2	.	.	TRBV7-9	CASSPEVEGKAGELFF	TGTGCCAGCAGCCCCGAAGTGGAGGGGAAAGCCGGGGAGCTGTTTTTT
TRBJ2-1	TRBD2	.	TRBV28	CASSLSASGRTYEQFF	TGTGCCAGCAGTTTATCAGCTAGCGGGAGGACGTATGAGCAGTTCTTC
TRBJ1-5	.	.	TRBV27	CASSPRGSYQPQHF	TGTGCCAGCAGCCCAAGGGGCAGCTATCAGCCCCAGCATTTT
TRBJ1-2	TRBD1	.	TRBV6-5	CASEDRAYGYTF	TGTGCCAGCGAGGACAGGGCCTATGGCTACACCTTC
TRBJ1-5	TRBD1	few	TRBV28	CASRSVDREQPQHF	TGTGCCAGCAGATCCGTCGACAGGGAACAGCCCCAGCATTTT
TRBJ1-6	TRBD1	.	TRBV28	CASGRGQNSPLHF	TGTGCCAGCGGCAGGGGGCAAAATTCACCCCTCCACTTT
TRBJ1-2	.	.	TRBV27	CASSFEGNYGYTF	TGTGCCAGCAGTTTCGAGGGAAACTATGGCTACACCTTC
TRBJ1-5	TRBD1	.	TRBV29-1	CSAKVGTANQPQHF	TGCAGCGCCAAGGTCGGGACAGCTAATCAGCCCCAGCATTTT
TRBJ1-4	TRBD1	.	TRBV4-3	CASSAPGGLGEKLFF	TGCGCCAGCAGCGCTCCAGGGGGATTGGGGGAAAAACTGTTTTTT
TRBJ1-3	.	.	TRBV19	CATKVTLGNTIYF	TGTGCCACCAAGGTGACACTTGGAAACACCATATATTTT
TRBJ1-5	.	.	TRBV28	CASSSDREFFNQPQHF	TGTGCCAGCAGTTCCGACCGGGAGTTTTTTAATCAGCCCCAGCATTTT
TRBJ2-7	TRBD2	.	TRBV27	CASSPGWGTPFLAGELREQYF	TGTGCCAGCAGTCCGGGGTGGGGTACTCCATTCCTAGCGGGAGAGTTGAGGGAGCAGTACTTC
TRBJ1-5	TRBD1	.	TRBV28	CASSLGQGAYQPQHF	TGTGCCAGCAGTTTAGGGCAGGGGGCCTATCAGCCCCAGCATTTT
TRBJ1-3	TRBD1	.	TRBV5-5	CASSVAGTAGNTIYF	TGTGCCAGCAGCGTAGCCGGGACAGCTGGAAACACCATATATTTT
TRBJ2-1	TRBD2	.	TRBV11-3	CASLVKREVFYNEQFF	TGTGCCAGCTTGGTAAAGCGGGAGGTTTTCTACAATGAGCAGTTCTTC
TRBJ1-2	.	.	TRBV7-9	CASSSQATF	TGTGCCAGCAGCTCCCAAGCCACCTTC
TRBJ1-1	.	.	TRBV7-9	CASSEPGIDDFATEAFF	TGTGCCAGCAGCGAACCCGGGATTGACGATTTTGCCACTGAAGCTTTCTTT
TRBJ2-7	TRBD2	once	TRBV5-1	CASSLGEGLRAYEQYF	TGCGCCAGCAGCTTAGGGGAGGGCCTTCGAGCCTACGAGCAGTACTTC
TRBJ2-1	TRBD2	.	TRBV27	CASSLRGREGHNEQFF	TGTGCCAGCAGTTTAAGAGGGAGGGAGGGCCACAATGAGCAGTTCTTC
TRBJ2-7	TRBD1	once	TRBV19	CASSIKGQGVYEQYF	TGTGCCAGTAGTATTAAAGGACAGGGAGTCTACGAGCAGTACTTC
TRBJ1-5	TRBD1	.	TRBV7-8	CASSRDDRANQPQHF	TGTGCCAGCAGCCGAGATGACAGGGCCAATCAGCCCCAGCATTTT